This record covers a single T cell receptor beta chain. The table lists this clonotype with many counts. Its recognized antigen is unknown. Qualities for individual bases were not recorded, and no much larger clone is one base off. Reading the label with the study, this specimen's time point is: persistent/refractory GD, antithyroid drugs over 5 years with positive TRAb. RNA was extracted from PBMCs in TRIzol for both TCR sequencing and RNA sequencing. The diagnosis of Graves' disease was made according to American Thyroid Association guidelines. The patients came from an endocrinology department in Xi'an, China. Each patient gave about 10 milliliters of peripheral blood, collected in an EDTA anticoagulant tube. Ficoll Paque Plus density gradient separation was used to isolate PBMCs, and no further T cell sorting was done. An Agilent 2100 Bioanalyzer and agarose gel were used to check RNA quality, and a NanoDrop 2000 was used to measure RNA concentration.

CDR1 SNHLY and CDR2 FYNNEI were looked up in the germline V gene. From cysteine to phenylalanine, the CDR3 is 16 amino acids long. Just the 48-base CDR3 DNA is kept, in frame starting at base 1. The germline ends are 19 bases apart after V is trimmed by 8 bases and J by 2 bases. The data derive from a study of regulatory T cells in long-lasting Graves disease listed by TCRdb under 2021. Regarding the complete study: Persistent Graves' disease was defined as persistently positive TSH receptor autoantibodies together with antithyroid drug treatment for over 5 years. This study used TCR sequencing and RNA sequencing of peripheral blood to compare persistent Graves' disease patients against newly diagnosed Graves' disease patients. The study took place in China and was registered as a clinical trial. A total of around 35 samples underwent TCR sequencing: roughly 13 from persistent and about 20 from newly diagnosed Graves' disease patients. Persistent Graves' disease patients in the clinical cohort had taken antithyroid drugs for around 11 years on average. Points the paper makes about the study in general: Because the primary lesion, thyroid tissue, could not be accessed, the study looked at peripheral blood alone. Persistent disease showed preferential use of TRBV28, TRBJ1-2 and TRBJ2-5, whereas newly diagnosed disease favored TRBV20-1 and TRBJ2-1. Sequencing and analysis were limited to the TCR beta chain. Persistent Graves' disease patients showed lower TCR Shannon entropy and fewer highly expanded clones than newly diagnosed patients, suggesting clonal expansion. The small sample size was acknowledged by the authors as a limitation that may reduce accuracy. Patients with persistent disease shared more public clonotypes (over 2,500) than newly diagnosed patients did (more than 900).

Libraries came from multiplex PCR. Data came from an Illumina HiSeq 4000. iRepertoire HTBI primers and Arm-PCR amplification of CDR3 regions were used to construct TCR beta libraries. Before sequencing, the PCR products underwent gel purification. Regarding the original processing steps: Gene usage analysis of CDR3 amino acid clonotypes relied on the 62 TRBV and 13 to 15 TRBJ segments identified across samples. Filtered high-quality paired reads were merged into contigs using COPE and FqMerger. BLAST was used to align contigs to IMGT TRBV, TRBD and TRBJ reference genes, and CDR3 was defined according to IMGT. Any clonotype with a frequency above 0.1% was classified as a highly expanded clone. Shannon entropy served as the measure of repertoire diversity, while the Gini coefficient captured V-J evenness. Public clonotypes were defined as clonotypes shared by more than one individual. TCRdb reran the public reads through fastp at Q25 and MiXCR, keeping productive beta chains. CDR3 protein sequences are deduplicated, and each keeps its most common genes and DNA. TCRdb's processing, not the authors' own work, is the source of the V and J calls. The sample table lists 450,000 or so distinct CDR3 sequences, around 20% of them with a count of one. 7% to 9.5% of the sample belongs to the ten largest clones.

Here the chain combines TRBV2 and TRBJ1-5; D gene: possibly TRBD1, on 6 matching bases. The clonotype comes from a female donor with Graves disease. This material consisted of peripheral blood mononuclear cells (PBMCs), taken when the disease was refractory, from a patient treated with antithyroid drugs. The CDR3 reads CASQFKGGRGNQPQHF. The sequenced DNA is TGTGCCAGCCAGTTCAAGGGGGGACGAGGCAATCAGCCCCAGCATTTT.